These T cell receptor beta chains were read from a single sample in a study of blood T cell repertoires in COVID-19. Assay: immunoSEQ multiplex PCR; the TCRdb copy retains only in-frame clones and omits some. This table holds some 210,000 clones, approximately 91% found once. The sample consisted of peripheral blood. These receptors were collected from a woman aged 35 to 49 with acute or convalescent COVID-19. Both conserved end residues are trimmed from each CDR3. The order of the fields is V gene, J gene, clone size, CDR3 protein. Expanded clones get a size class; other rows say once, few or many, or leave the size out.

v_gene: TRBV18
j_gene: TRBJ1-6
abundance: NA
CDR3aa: ASSPGAGSSPLH

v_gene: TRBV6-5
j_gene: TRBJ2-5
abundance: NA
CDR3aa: ASSRAWETQY

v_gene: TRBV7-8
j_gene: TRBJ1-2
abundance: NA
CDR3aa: ASSLAPGDGYT

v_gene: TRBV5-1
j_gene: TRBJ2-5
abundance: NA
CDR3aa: ASSLAGQLETQY

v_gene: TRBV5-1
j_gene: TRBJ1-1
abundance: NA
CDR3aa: ASNPLGERTEAF

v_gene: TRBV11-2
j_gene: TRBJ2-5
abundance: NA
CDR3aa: ASARLAGGQETQY

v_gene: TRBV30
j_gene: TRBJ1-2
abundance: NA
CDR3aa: AWRSTPGQGANYGYT

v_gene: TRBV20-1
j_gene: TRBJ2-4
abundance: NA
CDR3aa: SASRSNIQY

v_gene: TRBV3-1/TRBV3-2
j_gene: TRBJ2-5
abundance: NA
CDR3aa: ASSPQSGGQQETQY

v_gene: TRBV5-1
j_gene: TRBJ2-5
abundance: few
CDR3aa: ASSLYQGTQETQY

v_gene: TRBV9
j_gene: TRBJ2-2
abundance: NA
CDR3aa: ASSVGTGGSTGELF

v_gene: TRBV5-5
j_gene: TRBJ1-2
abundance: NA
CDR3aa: ASSLGVWGRESDYGYT

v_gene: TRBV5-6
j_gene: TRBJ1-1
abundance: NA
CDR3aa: ASSRRRTGYKETEAF

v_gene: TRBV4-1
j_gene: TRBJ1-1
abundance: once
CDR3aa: ASSQSPGANTEAF

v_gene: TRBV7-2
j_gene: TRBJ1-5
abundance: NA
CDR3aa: ASSLIDIGNQPQH

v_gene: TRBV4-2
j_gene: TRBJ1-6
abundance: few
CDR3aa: ASSPYFQEFNSPLH

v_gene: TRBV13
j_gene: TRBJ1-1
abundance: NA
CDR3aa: ASSPGDGNTEAF

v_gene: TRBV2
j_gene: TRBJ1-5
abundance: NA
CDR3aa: ASSSSGTGDQPQH

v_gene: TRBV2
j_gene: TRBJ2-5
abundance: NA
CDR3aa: ASIKGVGGVAKLETQY

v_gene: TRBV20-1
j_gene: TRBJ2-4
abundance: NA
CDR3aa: SASGGTGLRLAKNIQY

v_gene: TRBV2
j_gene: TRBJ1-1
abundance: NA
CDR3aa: ASSEAPRGTEAF

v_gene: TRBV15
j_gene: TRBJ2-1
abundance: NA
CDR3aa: ATSRGTSGTNEQF

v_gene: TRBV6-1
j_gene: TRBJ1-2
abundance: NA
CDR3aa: ASSELKLGTQYGYT

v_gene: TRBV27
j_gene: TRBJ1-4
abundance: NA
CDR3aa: ASSLSTGGEKLF

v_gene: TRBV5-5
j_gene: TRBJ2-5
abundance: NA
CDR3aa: ASSYSQETQY

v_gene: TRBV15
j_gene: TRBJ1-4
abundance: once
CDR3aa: ATSIHPFGTDHNEKLF

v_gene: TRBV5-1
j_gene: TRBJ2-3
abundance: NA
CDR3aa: ASSLGLAGIIGVGTDTQY

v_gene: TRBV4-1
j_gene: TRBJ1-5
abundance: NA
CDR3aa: ASSPSIMDGGDQPQH

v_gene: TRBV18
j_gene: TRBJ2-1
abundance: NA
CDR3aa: ASSRGGTGEQF

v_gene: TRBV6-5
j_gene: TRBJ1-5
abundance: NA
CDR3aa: ASSGIPGEYQPQH